This T cell receptor beta chain was captured by sequencing in a study of response to subunit inactivated influenza vaccine. This clonotype was picked up a small number of times. Its antigen remains unknown. Via MiXCR, TCRdb re-called the RT-PCR reads, giving one row per CDR3 protein. The data hold around 570,000 distinct CDR3 sequences, with 6.5% to 8% observed a single time. Overall study findings and caveats: The authors offered the suggestion that each seasonal influenza vaccination recruits few new T cells.

With 6 bases removed from V and 7 bases from J, the gap between germline ends came to 16 bases. This CDR3 is built from 14 residues. This sequence joins TRBV12-3 or TRBV12-4 and TRBJ1-3; D is unresolved. The TCR was taken from a man between 45 and 75 years old who received an inactivated influenza vaccine. This sample comprised PBMCs from blood, obtained less than 30 months after vaccination. The CDR3 region has the DNA TGTGCCAGCAGCCCATACCCTTTGGGCAACACCATATATTTT. This gives the protein CASSPYPLGNTIYF.